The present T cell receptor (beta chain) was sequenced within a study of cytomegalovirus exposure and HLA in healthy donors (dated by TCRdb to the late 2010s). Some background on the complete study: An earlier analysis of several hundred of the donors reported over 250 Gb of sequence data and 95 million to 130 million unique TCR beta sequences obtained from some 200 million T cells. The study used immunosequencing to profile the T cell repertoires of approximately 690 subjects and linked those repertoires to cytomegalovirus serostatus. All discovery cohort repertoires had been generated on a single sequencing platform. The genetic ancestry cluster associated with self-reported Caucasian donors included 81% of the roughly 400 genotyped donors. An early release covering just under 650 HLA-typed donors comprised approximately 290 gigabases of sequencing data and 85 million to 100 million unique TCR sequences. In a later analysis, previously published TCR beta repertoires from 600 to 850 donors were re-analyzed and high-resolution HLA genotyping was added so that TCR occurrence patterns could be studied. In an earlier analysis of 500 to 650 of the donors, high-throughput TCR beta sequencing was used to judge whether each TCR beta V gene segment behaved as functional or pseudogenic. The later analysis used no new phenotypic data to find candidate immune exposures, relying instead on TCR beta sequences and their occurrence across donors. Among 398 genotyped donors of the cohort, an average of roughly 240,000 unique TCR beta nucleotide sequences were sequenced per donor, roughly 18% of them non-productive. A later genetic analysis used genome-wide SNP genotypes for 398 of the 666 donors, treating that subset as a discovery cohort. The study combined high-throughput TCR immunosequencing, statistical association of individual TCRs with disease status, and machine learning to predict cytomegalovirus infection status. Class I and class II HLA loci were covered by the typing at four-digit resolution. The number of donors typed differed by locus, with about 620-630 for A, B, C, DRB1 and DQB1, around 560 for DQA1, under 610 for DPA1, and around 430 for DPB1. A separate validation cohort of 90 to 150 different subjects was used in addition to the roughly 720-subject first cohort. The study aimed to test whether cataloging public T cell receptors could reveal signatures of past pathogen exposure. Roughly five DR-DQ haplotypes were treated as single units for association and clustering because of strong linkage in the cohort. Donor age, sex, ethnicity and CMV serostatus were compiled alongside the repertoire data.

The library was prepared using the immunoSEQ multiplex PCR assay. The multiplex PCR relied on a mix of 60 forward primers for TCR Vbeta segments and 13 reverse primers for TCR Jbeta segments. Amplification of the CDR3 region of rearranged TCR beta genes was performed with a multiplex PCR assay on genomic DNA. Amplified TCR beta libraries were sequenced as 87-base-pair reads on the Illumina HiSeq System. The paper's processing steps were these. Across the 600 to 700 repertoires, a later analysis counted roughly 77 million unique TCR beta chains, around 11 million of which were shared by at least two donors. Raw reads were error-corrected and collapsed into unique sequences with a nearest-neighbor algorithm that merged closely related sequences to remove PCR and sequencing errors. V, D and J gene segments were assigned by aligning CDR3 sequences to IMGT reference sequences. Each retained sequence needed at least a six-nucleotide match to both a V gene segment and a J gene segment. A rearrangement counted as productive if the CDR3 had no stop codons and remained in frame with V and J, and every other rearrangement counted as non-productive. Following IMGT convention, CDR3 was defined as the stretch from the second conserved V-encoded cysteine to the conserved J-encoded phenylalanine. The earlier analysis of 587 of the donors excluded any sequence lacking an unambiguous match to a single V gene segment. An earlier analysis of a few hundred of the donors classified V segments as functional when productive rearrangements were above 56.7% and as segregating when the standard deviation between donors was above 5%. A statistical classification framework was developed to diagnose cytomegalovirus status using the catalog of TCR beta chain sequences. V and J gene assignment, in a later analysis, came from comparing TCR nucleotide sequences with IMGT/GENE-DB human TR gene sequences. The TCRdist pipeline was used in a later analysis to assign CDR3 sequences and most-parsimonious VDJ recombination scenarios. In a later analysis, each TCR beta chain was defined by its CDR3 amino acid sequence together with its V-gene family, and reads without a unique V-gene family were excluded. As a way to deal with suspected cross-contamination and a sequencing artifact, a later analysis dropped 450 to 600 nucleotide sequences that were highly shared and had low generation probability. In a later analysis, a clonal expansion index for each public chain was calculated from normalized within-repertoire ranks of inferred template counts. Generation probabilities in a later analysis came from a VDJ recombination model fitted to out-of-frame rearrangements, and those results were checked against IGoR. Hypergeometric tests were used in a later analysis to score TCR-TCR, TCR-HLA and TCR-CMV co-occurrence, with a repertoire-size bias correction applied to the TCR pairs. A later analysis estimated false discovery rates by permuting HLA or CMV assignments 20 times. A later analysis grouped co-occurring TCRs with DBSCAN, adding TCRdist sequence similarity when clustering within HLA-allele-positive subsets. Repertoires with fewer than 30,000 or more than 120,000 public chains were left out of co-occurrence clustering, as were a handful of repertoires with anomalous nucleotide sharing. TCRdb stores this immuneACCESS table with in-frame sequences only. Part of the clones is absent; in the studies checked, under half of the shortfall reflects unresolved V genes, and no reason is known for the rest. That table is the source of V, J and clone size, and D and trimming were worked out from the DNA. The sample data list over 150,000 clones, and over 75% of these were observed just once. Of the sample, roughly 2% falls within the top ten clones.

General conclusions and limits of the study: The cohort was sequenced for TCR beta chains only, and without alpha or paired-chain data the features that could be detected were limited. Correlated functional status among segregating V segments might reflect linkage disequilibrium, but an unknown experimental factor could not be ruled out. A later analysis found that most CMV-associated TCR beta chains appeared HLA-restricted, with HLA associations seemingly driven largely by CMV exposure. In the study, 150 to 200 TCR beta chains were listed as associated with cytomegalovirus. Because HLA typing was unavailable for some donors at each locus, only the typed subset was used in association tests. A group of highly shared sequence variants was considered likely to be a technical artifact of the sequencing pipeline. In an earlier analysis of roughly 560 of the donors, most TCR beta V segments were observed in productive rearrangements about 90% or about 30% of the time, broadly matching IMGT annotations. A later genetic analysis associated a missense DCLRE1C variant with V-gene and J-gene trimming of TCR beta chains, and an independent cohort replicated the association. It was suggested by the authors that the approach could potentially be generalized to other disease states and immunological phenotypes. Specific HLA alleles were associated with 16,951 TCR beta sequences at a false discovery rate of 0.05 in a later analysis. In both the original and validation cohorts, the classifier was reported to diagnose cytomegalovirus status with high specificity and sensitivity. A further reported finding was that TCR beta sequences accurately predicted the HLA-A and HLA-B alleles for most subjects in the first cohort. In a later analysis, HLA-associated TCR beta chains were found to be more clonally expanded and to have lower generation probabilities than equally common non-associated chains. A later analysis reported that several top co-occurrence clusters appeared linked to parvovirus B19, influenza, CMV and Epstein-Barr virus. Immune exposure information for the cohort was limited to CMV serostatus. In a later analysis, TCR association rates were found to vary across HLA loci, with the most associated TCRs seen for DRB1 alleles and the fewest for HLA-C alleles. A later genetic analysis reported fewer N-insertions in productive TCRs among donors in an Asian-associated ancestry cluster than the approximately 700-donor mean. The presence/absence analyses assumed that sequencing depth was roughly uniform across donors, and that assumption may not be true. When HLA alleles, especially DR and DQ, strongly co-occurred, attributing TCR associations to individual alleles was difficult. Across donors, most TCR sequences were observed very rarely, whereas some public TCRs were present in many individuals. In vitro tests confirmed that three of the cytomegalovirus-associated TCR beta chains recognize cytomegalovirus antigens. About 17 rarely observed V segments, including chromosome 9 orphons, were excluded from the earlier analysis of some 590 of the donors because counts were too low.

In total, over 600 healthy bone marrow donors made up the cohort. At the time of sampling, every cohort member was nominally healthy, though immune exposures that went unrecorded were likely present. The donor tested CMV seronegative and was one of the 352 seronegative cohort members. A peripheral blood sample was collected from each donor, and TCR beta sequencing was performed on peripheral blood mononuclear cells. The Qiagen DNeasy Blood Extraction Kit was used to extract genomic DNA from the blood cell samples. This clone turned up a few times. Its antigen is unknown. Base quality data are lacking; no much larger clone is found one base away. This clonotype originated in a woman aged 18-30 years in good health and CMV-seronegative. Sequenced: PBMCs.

The CDR3 here reads CASSHRRDRDNSPLHF. The nucleotide sequence reads as follows: TGTGCCAGCAGCCACCGCCGGGACAGGGATAATTCACCCCTCCACTTT. In this chain, TRBV4-2 is recombined with TRBJ1-6; 9 central bases correspond to TRBD1. There are 16 amino acids in the CDR3, from cysteine to phenylalanine inclusive. This entry keeps only the CDR3 DNA: 48 bases, framed from base 1. In the germline V gene, CDR1 corresponds to LGHNA and CDR2 to YNFKEQ. At the junction V is shortened by 3 bases and J by 5 bases; bases outside the gene matches: 5.